The 7 T cell receptor beta chains presented below share a single source sample, sequenced in a study of cytomegalovirus exposure and HLA in healthy donors. Amplification used 60 Vbeta primers and 13 Jbeta primers. Repertoires were generated with immunoSEQ multiplex PCR, while TCRdb's copy carries only in-frame clones and drops some. The sample lists fewer than 130,000 clones, 50% to 70% occurring once. The sequencing input was PBMCs. The receptors shown here come from a man younger than 40 in good health and CMV-seropositive.

J is TRBJ2-7 and V is TRBV7-3; TRBD1 aligns across 9 bases. The V and J ends lost 5 bases and 4 bases, in that order; junction bases with no gene match: 3. From germline, CDR1 is SGHTA and CDR2 FQGTGA. The CDR3 covers 13 residues. CDR3 protein: CASSPGQGYEQYF. The DNA for the CDR3 is TGTGCCAGCAGCCCGGGACAGGGATACGAGCAGTACTTC.

The rearrangement joins TRBV11-3 to TRBJ1-1, with 8 bases lining up with TRBD1. The CDR3 has 16 residues. Trimming removed 4 bases from V and 4 bases from J; junction bases left unmatched: 11. CDR1 is SGHNT, CDR2 YENEEA, per germline. The CDR3 DNA reads as TGTGCCAGCAGCTCCTTGGGGCAGGGGGCAGGCACTGAAGCTTTCTTT. Residues: CASSSLGQGAGTEAFF.

The chain couples TRBV5-4 to TRBJ1-2; a weak D match, TRBD1 (5 bases). This CDR3 has 16 residues. Germline CDR1 reads SGHNT; CDR2 reads YYREEE (reference sequence). V shed 4 bases and J shed 4 bases, with 20 bases lying between them. Written as DNA, the CDR3 is TGTGCCAGCAGCAACCCCGGGACTCCTCTAAGCTATGGCTACACCTTC. This codes for CASSNPGTPLSYGYTF.

The J gene is TRBJ1-1, the V gene TRBV5-4, with TRBD1 identical over 8 bases. CDR1 is SGHNT and CDR2 is YYREEE in the germline V gene (reference sequence). Trimming removed 4 bases from V and 5 bases from J; junction bases left unmatched: 7. The CDR3 sequence is 14 residues long. For the CDR3, the DNA is TGTGCCAGCAGCGTCGACAGGGGAGGTACTGAAGCTTTCTTT. Its protein product is CASSVDRGGTEAFF.

For the CDR3, the DNA is TGCAGTGCCACACAGATTGAGCAGTTCTTC. As protein: CSATQIEQFF. The chain recombines TRBV20-1 with TRBJ2-1; D unclear. The V end was cut by 6 bases, the J end by 9 bases, with 9 bases between. Germline V gene sequence: CDR1 DFQATT, CDR2 SNEGSKA (reference sequence). This CDR3 is 10 amino acids long.

The table lists this clone with a few counts. This sequence joins TRBV10-3 and TRBJ1-2, with D tentatively TRBD1 (6 bases). This CDR3 spans 15 amino acids. CDR1 and CDR2 (germline): ENHRY, SYGVKD. Trimming shortened V by 8 bases and J by 0 bases, and 16 bases separated the two germline ends. Here the CDR3 DNA reads TGTGCCATCGGTTCCCGGGACACCTCTAACTATGGCTACACCTTC. Protein: CAIGSRDTSNYGYTF.

This clone was recorded only once. The chain recombines TRBV5-1 with TRBJ2-2, with TRBD1 matching 9 bases. The J segment lost 6 bases and the V segment lost 0 bases, leaving 6 bases of the junction unmatched. CDR3 size: 16 residues. Looked up from germline, CDR1 is SGHRS and CDR2 is YFSETQ. In DNA form, the CDR3 reads TGCGCCAGCAGCTTGGCCGCCGGGACAGGGTCCGGGGAGCTGTTTTTT. Its protein is CASSLAAGTGSGELFF.